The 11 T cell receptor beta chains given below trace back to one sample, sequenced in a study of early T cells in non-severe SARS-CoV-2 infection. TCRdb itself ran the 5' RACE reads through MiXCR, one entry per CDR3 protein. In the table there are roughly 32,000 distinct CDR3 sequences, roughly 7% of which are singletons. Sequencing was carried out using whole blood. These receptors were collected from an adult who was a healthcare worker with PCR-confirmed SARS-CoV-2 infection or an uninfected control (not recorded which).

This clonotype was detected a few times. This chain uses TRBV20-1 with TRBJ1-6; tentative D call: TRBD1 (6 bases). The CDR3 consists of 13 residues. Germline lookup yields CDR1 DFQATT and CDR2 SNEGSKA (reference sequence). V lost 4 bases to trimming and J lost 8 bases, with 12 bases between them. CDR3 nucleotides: TGCAGTGCTACCCGGGGGCCCCATTCACCCCTCCACTTT. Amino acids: CSATRGPHSPLHF.

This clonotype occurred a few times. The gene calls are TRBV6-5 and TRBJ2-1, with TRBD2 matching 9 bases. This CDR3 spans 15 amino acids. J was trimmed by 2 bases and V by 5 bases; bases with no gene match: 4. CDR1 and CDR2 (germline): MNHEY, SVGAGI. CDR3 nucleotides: TGTGCCAGCAGTAGACGCGGGAGGGCCTACAATGAGCAGTTCTTC. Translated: CASSRRGRAYNEQFF.

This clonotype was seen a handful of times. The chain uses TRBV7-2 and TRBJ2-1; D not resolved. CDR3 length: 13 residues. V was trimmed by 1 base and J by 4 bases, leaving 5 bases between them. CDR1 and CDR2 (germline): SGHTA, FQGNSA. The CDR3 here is CASSLGPYNEQFF. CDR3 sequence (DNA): TGTGCCAGCAGCTTAGGGCCTTACAATGAGCAGTTCTTC.

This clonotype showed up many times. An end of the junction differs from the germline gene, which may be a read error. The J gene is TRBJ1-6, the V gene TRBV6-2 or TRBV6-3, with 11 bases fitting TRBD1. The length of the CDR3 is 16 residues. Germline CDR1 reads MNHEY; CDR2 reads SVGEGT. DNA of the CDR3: TGTGCCAGCAGCTCGGGACAGGGGGACCTGAATTCACCCCTCCACTTC. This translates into CASSSGQGDLNSPLHF.

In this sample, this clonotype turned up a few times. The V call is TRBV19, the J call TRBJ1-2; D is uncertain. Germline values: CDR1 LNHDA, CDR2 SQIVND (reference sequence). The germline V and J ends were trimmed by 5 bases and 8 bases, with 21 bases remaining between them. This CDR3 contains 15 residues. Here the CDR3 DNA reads TGTGCCAGTAGTTGGTCGGAGAAGGCCCTCGGGGGCTACACCTTC. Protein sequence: CASSWSEKALGGYTF.

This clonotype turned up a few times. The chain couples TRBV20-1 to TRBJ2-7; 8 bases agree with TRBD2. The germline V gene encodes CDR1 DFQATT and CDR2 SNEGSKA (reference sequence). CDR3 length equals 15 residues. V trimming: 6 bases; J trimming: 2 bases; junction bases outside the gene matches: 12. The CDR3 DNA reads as TGCAGTGCCCTTTCGGGGCAGCGGGGGACCTACGAGCAGTACTTC. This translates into CSALSGQRGTYEQYF.

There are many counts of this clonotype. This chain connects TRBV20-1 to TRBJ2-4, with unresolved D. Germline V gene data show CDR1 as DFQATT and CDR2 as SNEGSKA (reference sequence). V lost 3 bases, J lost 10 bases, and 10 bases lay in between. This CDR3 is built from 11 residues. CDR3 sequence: CSASVSEIQYF. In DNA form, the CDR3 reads TGCAGTGCTAGTGTCTCTGAAATTCAGTACTTC.

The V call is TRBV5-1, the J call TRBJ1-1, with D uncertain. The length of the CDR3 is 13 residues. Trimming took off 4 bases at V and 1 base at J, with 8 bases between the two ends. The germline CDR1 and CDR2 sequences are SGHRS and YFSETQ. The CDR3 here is CASSHSGNTEAFF. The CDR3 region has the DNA TGCGCCAGCAGCCATTCAGGGAACACTGAAGCTTTCTTT. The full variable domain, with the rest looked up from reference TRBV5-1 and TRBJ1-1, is KAGVTQTPRYLIKTRGQQVTLSCSPISGHRSVSWYQQTPGQGLQFLFEYFSETQRNKGNFPGRFSGRQFSNSRSEMNVSTLELGDSALYLCASSHSGNTEAFFGQGTRLTVV.

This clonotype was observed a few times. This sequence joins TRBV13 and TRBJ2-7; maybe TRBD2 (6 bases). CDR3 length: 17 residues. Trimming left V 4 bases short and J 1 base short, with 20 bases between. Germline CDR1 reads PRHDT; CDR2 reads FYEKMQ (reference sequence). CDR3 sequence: CASSSTGTTGLSYEQYF. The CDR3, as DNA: TGTGCCAGCAGCTCAACCGGGACGACTGGACTATCCTACGAGCAGTACTTC.

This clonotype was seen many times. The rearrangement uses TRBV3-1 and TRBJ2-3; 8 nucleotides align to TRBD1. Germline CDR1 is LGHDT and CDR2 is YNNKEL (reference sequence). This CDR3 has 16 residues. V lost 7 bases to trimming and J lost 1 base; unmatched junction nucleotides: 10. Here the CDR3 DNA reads TGTGCCAGCATGGACGCCGGGACAGGCGGCACAGATACGCAGTATTTT. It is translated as CASMDAGTGGTDTQYF.

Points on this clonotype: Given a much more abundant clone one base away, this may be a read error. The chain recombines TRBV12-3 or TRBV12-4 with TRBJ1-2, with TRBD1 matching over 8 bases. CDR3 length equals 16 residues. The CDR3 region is CARSPGTGLFNYGYTF. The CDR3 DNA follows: TGTGCCCGCAGTCCCGGGACAGGACTATTTAACTATGGCTACACCTTC.